These 10 T cell receptor beta chains originate from one sample sequenced in a study of technical replicates of blood from several donors. Produced via immunoSEQ multiplex PCR; TCRdb's table is partial and in-frame only. The table shows tens of thousands of clones, with roughly 98% occurring only once. The sequenced sample was T cells isolated from PBMCs. The receptors were sampled from a human donor in good health.

CDR3 region: CASSTGGGTRAFF. For the CDR3, the DNA is TGTGCCAGCAGCACCGGGGGGGGGACCCGAGCTTTCTTT. The rearrangement uses TRBV9 and TRBJ1-1, with D tentatively TRBD1 (5 bases). Germline V lookup: CDR1 SGDLS, CDR2 YYNGEE. The CDR3 loop spans 13 amino acids. The germline V and J ends were trimmed by 4 bases and 10 bases, with 17 bases remaining between them.

The chain links TRBV6-1 to TRBJ2-7; D not certain. The germline CDR1 and CDR2 sequences are MNHNS and SASEGT. This CDR3 has 15 residues. V was clipped by 1 base and J by 0 bases, with 10 bases between them. CDR3 protein: CASSEVAGSSYEQYF. The CDR3 coding sequence is TGTGCCAGCAGTGAAGTGGCAGGCTCCTCCTACGAGCAGTACTTC.

This chain connects TRBV28 to TRBJ1-5; D gene ambiguous. The ends were cut back, 7 bases at V and 4 bases at J, with 17 bases in the middle. CDR1 is MDHEN and CDR2 is SYDVKM in the germline V gene. The CDR3 length is 15 residues. The CDR3 DNA reads TGTGCCAGCACTATGACAAGGTTCAGGAATCAGCCCCAGCATTTT. Amino acids: CASTMTRFRNQPQHF.

This clone was detected once. CDR3 DNA sequence: TGCGCCAGCTCCGACAGGCAAGAGACCCAGTACTTC. It is translated as CASSDRQETQYF. The chain joins TRBV4-1 to TRBJ2-5; D is possibly TRBD1 (6 bases). V shed 8 bases and J shed 2 bases, with 9 bases lying between them. Germline V gives CDR1 MGHRA, CDR2 YSYEKL. This CDR3 spans 12 amino acids.

The chain carries TRBV29-1 and TRBJ2-5, with 10 bases aligning to TRBD2. CDR3 length: 16 residues. The V segment lost 2 bases and the J segment 5 bases; nucleotides outside the gene matches: 11. Per the germline V gene, CDR1 is SQVTM and CDR2 is ANQGSEA. In DNA, the CDR3 is TGCAGCGTTGAAAGCCTAGCGGGGGCCTGGGAGGAGACCCAGTACTTC. Its translation is CSVESLAGAWEETQYF.

The rearrangement uses TRBV6-6 and TRBJ2-3; D might be TRBD2 (5 bases). CDR1 is MNHNY and CDR2 is SVGAGI in the germline V gene (reference sequence). Trimming stripped 5 bases from V and 5 bases from J, with 11 bases between. The CDR3 is 13 residues long. CDR3 residues: CASSGLEVDTQYF. The CDR3, as DNA: TGTGCCAGCAGTGGACTTGAGGTAGATACGCAGTATTTT.

The rearrangement links TRBV25-1 to TRBJ1-1; D possibly corresponds to TRBD1 (5 bases). With 2 bases removed from V and 3 bases from J, the gap between germline ends came to 13 bases. There are 15 residues in the CDR3. Germline V lookup: CDR1 MGHDK, CDR2 SYGVNS. CDR3 coding DNA: TGTGCCAGCAGTGAACCAGGGACGGGGGACACTGAAGCTTTCTTT. As protein: CASSEPGTGDTEAFF.

This chain uses TRBV27 with TRBJ2-6, with D perhaps matching TRBD1 (5 bases). The germline V gene encodes CDR1 MNHEY and CDR2 SMNVEV (reference sequence). Trimming left V 4 bases short and J 10 bases short, with 17 bases between. CDR3 length: 15 amino acids. The CDR3 region is CASSSLAGPRNVLTF. The CDR3 DNA is TGTGCCAGCAGTTCCTTAGCAGGGCCCCGGAACGTCCTGACTTTC.

The gene calls are TRBV5-1 and TRBJ2-2; D is perhaps TRBD2 (5 bases). Germline CDR1 SGHRS, CDR2 YFSETQ. Deletions cut 5 bases from V and 0 bases from J, with 11 bases between. The CDR3 runs 15 residues. CDR3 residues: CASSPGSANTGELFF. CDR3 nucleotide sequence: TGCGCCAGCAGTCCCGGTAGCGCGAACACCGGGGAGCTGTTTTTT.

The chain joins TRBV2 to TRBJ1-2; perhaps TRBD1 as D (5 bases). Trimming shortened V by 2 bases and J by 3 bases, and 22 bases separated the two germline ends. Germline V gene data show CDR1 as SNHLY and CDR2 as FYNNEI. The CDR3 sequence is 18 residues long. This CDR3 is CASSERAPGVVGDYGYTF. The CDR3, as DNA: TGTGCCAGCAGTGAAAGGGCGCCAGGCGTTGTAGGGGACTATGGCTACACCTTC.